The 3 T cell receptor beta chains below were found in one sample sequenced in a study of metastatic and nonmetastatic thyroid tumors. TCRdb reanalyzed the PCR reads via MiXCR. The sample includes some 13,000 clones, around 29% of them seen just once. Patients underwent thyroid surgery, and none had received any treatment before it. Input material: tumor tissue. The receptors originated from a female donor with papillary thyroid cancer or a benign thyroid nodule (not recorded which). Some clones in this sample may be carry-over from other donors' samples.

This clone is labeled as medium-sized. The gene calls are TRBV6-1 and TRBJ2-3; possibly TRBD2 for D (6 bases). V lost 8 bases, J lost 0 bases, and 15 bases lay in between. The germline V gene encodes CDR1 MNHNS and CDR2 SASEGT. The CDR3 contains 15 residues. CDR3 bases: TGTGCCAGCTCTCTGGGTAGCGGCAGCACAGATACGCAGTATTTT. Its protein product is CASSLGSGSTDTQYF.

This clone is medium-sized. CDR3 region: CAISGPAATDTQYF. CDR3 nucleotide sequence: TGTGCCATCAGTGGACCAGCGGCCACAGATACGCAGTATTTT. The V gene is TRBV10-3, the J gene TRBJ2-3, with D tentatively TRBD2 (5 bases). V was clipped by 4 bases and J by 2 bases, with 10 bases between them. The CDR3 consists of 14 residues. The germline V gene encodes CDR1 ENHRY and CDR2 SYGVKD.

The chain carries TRBV11-2 and TRBJ1-1; the D is unclear. This CDR3 is 12 amino acids long. Germline CDR1 reads SGHAT; CDR2 reads FQNNGV. The V gene lost 3 bases and the J gene lost 4 bases, with 6 bases spanning the gap. In DNA form, the CDR3 reads TGTGCCAGCAGCTTTGCCCGCACTGAAGCTTTCTTT. Translation: CASSFARTEAFF.